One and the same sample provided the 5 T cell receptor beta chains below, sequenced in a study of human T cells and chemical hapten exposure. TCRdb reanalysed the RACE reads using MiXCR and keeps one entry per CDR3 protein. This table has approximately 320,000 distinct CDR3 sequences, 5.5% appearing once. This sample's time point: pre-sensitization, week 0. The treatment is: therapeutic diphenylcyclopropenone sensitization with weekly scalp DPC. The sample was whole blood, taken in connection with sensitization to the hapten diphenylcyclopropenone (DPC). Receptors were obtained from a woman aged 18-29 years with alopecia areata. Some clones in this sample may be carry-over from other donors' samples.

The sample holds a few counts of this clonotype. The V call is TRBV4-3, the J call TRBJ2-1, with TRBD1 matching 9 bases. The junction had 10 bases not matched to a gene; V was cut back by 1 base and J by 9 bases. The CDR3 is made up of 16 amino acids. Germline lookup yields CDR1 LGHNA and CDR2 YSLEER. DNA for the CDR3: TGCGCCAGCAGCCAAGTGTACGACAGGGGGATGAGTGAGCAGTTCTTC. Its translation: CASSQVYDRGMSEQFF.

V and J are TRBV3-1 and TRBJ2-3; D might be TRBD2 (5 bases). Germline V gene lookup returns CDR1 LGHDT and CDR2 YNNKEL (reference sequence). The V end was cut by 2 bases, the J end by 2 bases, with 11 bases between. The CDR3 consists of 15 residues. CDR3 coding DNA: TGTGCCAGCAGCCAACAAACTAGACCCACAGATACGCAGTATTTT. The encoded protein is CASSQQTRPTDTQYF.

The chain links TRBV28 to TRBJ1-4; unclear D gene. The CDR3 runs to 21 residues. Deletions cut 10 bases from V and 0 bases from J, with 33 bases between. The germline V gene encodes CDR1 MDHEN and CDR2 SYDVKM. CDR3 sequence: CATSSDVWAVHKFATNEKLFF. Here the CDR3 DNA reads TGTGCCACCTCGTCCGATGTGTGGGCAGTCCACAAGTTTGCAACTAATGAAAAACTGTTTTTT. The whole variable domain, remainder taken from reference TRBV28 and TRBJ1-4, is DVKVTQSSRYLVKRTGEKVFLECVQDMDHENMFWYRQDPGLGLRLIYFSYDVKMKEKGDIPEGYSVSREKKERFSLILESASTNQTSMYLCATSSDVWAVHKFATNEKLFFGSGTQLSVL.

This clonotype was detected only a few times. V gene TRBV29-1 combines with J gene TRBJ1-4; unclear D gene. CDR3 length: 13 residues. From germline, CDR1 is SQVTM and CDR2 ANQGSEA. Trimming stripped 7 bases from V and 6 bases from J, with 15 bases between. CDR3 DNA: TGCAGCGCAGGTGGCGGGGATGATGAAAAACTGTTTTTT. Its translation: CSAGGGDDEKLFF.

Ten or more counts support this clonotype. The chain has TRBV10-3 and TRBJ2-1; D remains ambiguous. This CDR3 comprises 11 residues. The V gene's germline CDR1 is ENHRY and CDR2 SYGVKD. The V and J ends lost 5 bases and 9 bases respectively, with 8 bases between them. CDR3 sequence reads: CAISNSGEQFF. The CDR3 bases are TGTGCCATCAGTAACTCGGGTGAGCAGTTCTTC.